These 10 T cell receptor beta chains were sequenced from one sample in a study of identical twins. TCRdb reprocessed the 5' RACE reads via MiXCR and lists one record per CDR3 protein. Altogether 700,000 to 950,000 distinct CDR3 sequences are present, 9% to 15% being singletons, with the ten largest covering around 1.5%. The same data also went into a second study, on yellow fever vaccine responses in identical twins.

The sequenced sample was PBMCs. Receptors originate from a woman in her late teens or twenties in good health.

This chain uses TRBV15 with TRBJ2-3, with D possibly matching TRBD2 (6 bases). Looked up from germline, CDR1 is LNHNV and CDR2 is YYDKDF (reference sequence). The CDR3 length is 16 residues. Trimming shortened V by 2 bases and J by 0 bases, and 12 bases separated the two germline ends. The CDR3 bases are TGTGCCACCAGCAGATTAGCGGTAACTAGCACAGATACGCAGTATTTT. This codes for CATSRLAVTSTDTQYF.

This clonotype came up many times. This chain joins TRBV7-9 and TRBJ2-5; a possible D gene is TRBD2 (6 bases). The CDR3 runs 15 residues. Trimming pared 4 bases from V and 1 base from J, leaving 13 bases between. Germline V CDR1 and CDR2: SEHNR, FQNEAQ (reference sequence). Written as DNA, the CDR3 is TGTGCCAGCAGCTCCCCCTGGGAGGCCCAAGAGACCCAGTACTTC. It specifies CASSSPWEAQETQYF. Full variable domain (outside the CDR3, taken from reference TRBV7-9 and TRBJ2-5): DTGVSQNPRHKITKRGQNVTFRCDPISEHNRLYWYRQTLGQGPEFLTYFQNEAQLEKSRLLSDRFSAERPKGSFSTLEIQRTEQGDSAMYLCASSSPWEAQETQYFGPGTRLLVL.

A few counts support this clonotype. The genes are TRBV5-5 and TRBJ2-3; possibly TRBD1 for D (5 bases). The CDR3 length is 14 residues. Trimming shortened V by 4 bases and J by 2 bases, and 11 bases separated the two germline ends. Germline V gives CDR1 SGHKS, CDR2 YYEKEE (reference sequence). This chain's CDR3 is CASSHDSPTDTQYF. The CDR3 nucleotides are TGTGCCAGCAGCCACGACAGTCCCACAGATACGCAGTATTTT.

About this clonotype: The junction shows a germline mismatch at one end, possibly a read error. CDR3 residues: CACSQGAGGISSYNEQFF. Written as DNA, the CDR3 is TGTGCCTGCAGCCAGGGGGCGGGAGGGATTAGCTCCTACAATGAGCAGTTCTTC. The V and J genes are TRBV3-1 and TRBJ2-1, with a possible D match to TRBD2 (9 bases). CDR1 LGHDT and CDR2 YNNKEL come from the germline V gene (reference sequence). The CDR3 consists of 18 residues.

CDR3 in amino acids: CASNLHGLYEQYF. The CDR3 nucleotides are TGTGCCAGCAACCTACACGGCCTCTACGAGCAGTACTTC. The gene calls are TRBV12-3 or TRBV12-4 and TRBJ2-7; no definite D call. Trimming removed 7 bases from V and 3 bases from J, with 13 bases in between. This CDR3 has 13 amino acids.

The V and J genes are TRBV27 and TRBJ1-6; D gene uncertain. The CDR3 has 15 amino acids. The V gene lost 5 bases and the J gene lost 5 bases, with 13 bases spanning the gap. Germline lookup yields CDR1 MNHEY and CDR2 SMNVEV (reference sequence). Written as DNA, the CDR3 is TGTGCCAGCAGTGTTTTTGCGGCTGATAATTCACCCCTCCACTTT. Its protein product is CASSVFAADNSPLHF.

This clonotype appeared a few times. The chain couples TRBV29-1 to TRBJ2-2, with 8 bases fitting TRBD1. V was pared by 3 bases and J by 5 bases, with 5 bases of the junction left unmatched. The germline V gene encodes CDR1 SQVTM and CDR2 ANQGSEA. The CDR3 loop spans 14 amino acids. CDR3 amino acids: CSVETGVRTGELFF. The CDR3 nucleotides are TGCAGCGTTGAGACAGGGGTGAGAACCGGGGAGCTGTTTTTT.

This clonotype occurred once. The gene calls are TRBV11-1 and TRBJ2-1; TRBD2 matches 7 bases. J was trimmed by 7 bases and V by 5 bases; bases with no gene match: 20. The germline CDR1 and CDR2 sequences are SGHAT and FQDESV (reference sequence). This CDR3 region has 18 residues. CDR3 bases: TGTGCCAGCAGCCCCCCCAGCGGGGAGGGTCTTCGGGGGAATGAGCAGTTCTTC. Translated: CASSPPSGEGLRGNEQFF.

The rearrangement uses TRBV9 and TRBJ2-1; TRBD2 is a possible D gene (7 bases). Trimming left V 6 bases short and J 6 bases short, with 22 bases between. This CDR3 has 16 amino acids. From germline, CDR1 is SGDLS and CDR2 YYNGEE. Here the CDR3 DNA reads TGTGCCAGCACCCCACGGGGGCGGGAGTCGAGCAATGAGCAGTTCTTC. Translation gives CASTPRGRESSNEQFF.

This clonotype was counted a few times. This rearrangement joins TRBV10-3 to TRBJ2-7; TRBD1 matches at 10 bases. This CDR3 comprises 14 residues. Germline V CDR1 and CDR2: ENHRY, SYGVKD. The ends lost 6 bases at V and 4 bases at J; junction bases unmatched: 6. This CDR3 is CAISEGQGFYEQYF. The DNA for the CDR3 is TGTGCCATCAGCGAGGGACAGGGGTTTTACGAGCAGTACTTC.